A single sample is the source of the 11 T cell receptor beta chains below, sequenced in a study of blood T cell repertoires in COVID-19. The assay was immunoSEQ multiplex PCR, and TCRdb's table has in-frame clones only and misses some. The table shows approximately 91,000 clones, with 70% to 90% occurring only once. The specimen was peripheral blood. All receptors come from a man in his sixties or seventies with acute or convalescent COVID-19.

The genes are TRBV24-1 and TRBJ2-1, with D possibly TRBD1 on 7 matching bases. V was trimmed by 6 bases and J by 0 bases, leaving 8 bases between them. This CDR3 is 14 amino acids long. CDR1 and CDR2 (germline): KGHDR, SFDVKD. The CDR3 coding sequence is TGTGCCACCAGTCAGGGGGGCTCCTACAATGAGCAGTTCTTC. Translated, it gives CATSQGGSYNEQFF.

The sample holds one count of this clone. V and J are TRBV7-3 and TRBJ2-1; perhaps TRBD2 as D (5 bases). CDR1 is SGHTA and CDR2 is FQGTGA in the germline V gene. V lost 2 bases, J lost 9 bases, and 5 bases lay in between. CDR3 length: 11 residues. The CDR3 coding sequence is TGTGCCAGCAGCTTAGGGAGTGAGCAGTTCTTC. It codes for CASSLGSEQFF.

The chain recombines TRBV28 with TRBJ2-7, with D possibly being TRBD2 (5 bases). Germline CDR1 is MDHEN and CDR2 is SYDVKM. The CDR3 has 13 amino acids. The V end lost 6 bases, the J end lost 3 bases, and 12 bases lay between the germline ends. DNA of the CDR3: TGTGCCAGCAGGCCGGGATCCCTCTACGAGCAGTACTTC. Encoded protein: CASRPGSLYEQYF. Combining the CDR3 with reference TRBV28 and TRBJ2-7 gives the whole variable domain DVKVTQSSRYLVKRTGEKVFLECVQDMDHENMFWYRQDPGLGLRLIYFSYDVKMKEKGDIPEGYSVSREKKERFSLILESASTNQTSMYLCASRPGSLYEQYFGPGTRLTVT.

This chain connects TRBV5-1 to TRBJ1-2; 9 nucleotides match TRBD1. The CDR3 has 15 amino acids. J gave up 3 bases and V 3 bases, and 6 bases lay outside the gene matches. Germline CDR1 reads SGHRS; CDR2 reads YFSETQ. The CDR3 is CASSSGQGPHYGYTF. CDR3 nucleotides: TGCGCCAGCAGCTCGGGACAGGGTCCGCACTATGGCTACACCTTC.

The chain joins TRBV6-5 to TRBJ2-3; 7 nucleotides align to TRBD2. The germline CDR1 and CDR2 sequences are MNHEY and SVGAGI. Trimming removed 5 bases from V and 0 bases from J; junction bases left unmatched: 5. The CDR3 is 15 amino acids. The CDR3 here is CASSPLRGSTDTQYF. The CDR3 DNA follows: TGTGCCAGCAGTCCTCTGCGGGGGAGCACAGATACGCAGTATTTT.

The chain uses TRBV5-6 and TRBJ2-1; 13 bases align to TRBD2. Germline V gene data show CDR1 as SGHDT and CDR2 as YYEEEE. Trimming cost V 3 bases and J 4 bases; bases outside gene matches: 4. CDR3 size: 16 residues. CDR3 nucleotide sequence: TGTGCCAGCAGCTCCCGACTAGCGGGGGGATACAATGAGCAGTTCTTC. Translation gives CASSSRLAGGYNEQFF.

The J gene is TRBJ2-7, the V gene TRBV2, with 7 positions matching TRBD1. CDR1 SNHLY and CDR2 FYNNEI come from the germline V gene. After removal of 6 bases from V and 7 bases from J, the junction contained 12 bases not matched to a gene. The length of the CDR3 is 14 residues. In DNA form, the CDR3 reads TGTGCCAGCAGATTCGGGCAGGGGGTGGGAGAGCAGTACTTC. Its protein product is CASRFGQGVGEQYF. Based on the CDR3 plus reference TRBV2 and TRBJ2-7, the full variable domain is EPEVTQTPSHQVTQMGQEVILRCVPISNHLYFYWYRQILGQKVEFLVSFYNNEISEKSEIFDDQFSVERPDGSNFTLKIRSTKLEDSAMYFCASRFGQGVGEQYFGPGTRLTVT.

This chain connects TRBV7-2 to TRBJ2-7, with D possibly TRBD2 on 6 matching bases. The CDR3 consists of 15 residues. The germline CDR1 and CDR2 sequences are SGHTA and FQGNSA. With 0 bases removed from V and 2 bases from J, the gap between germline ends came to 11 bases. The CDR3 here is CASSLAGLTPYEQYF. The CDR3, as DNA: TGTGCCAGCAGCTTAGCGGGACTGACACCCTACGAGCAGTACTTC.

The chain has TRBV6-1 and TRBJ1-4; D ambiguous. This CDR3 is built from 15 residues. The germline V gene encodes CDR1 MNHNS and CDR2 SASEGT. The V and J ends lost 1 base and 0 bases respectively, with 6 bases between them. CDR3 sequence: CASSEVTATNEKLFF. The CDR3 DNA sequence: TGTGCCAGCAGTGAAGTAACAGCAACTAATGAAAAACTGTTTTTT.

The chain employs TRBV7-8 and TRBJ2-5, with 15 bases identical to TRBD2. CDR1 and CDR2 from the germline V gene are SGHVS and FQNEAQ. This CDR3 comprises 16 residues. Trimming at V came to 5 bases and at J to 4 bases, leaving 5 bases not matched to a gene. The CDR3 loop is CASSPGTSGGSETQYF. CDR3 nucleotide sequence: TGTGCCAGCAGCCCTGGGACTAGCGGGGGGTCAGAGACCCAGTACTTC.

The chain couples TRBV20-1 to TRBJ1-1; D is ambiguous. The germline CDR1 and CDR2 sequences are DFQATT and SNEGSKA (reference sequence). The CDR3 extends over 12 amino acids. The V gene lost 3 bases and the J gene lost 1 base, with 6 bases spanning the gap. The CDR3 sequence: CSASEANTEAFF. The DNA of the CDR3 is TGCAGTGCTAGTGAAGCGAACACTGAAGCTTTCTTT.